This entry lists 18 T cell receptor beta chains sequenced from one sample in a study of blood T cell repertoires in COVID-19. Libraries were prepared by immunoSEQ multiplex PCR; TCRdb keeps only in-frame clonotypes and omits some of them. The sample has 360,000 or so clones, approximately 89% seen once. Sequences were obtained from PBMCs or T cells enriched from blood (not recorded which). These receptors originate from a woman aged 30 to 39 who had recovered from COVID-19.

The rearrangement links TRBV10-3 to TRBJ1-5; D remains unclear. The CDR3 spans 12 residues. Trimming stripped 2 bases from V and 5 bases from J, with 4 bases between. Germline loops: CDR1 ENHRY, CDR2 SYGVKD. CDR3 region: CAISESDQPQHF. Written as DNA, the CDR3 is TGTGCCATCAGTGAGAGCGATCAGCCCCAGCATTTT.

The chain has TRBV25-1 and TRBJ2-7; TRBD2 is a possible D gene (6 bases). CDR3 length equals 14 residues. Germline loops: CDR1 MGHDK, CDR2 SYGVNS. V was pared by 6 bases and J by 2 bases, with 14 bases between. The CDR3 DNA sequence: TGTGCCAGCAGCGCGCCGGGAGCCCCCTACGAGCAGTACTTC. Its protein product is CASSAPGAPYEQYF.

The rearrangement uses TRBV5-1 and TRBJ1-2, with 7 bases matching TRBD1. Germline V gene data show CDR1 as SGHRS and CDR2 as YFSETQ. With V trimmed by 7 bases and J by 8 bases, 8 bases remained unmatched. This CDR3 comprises 12 residues. The CDR3, as DNA: TGCGCCAGCTCGACAGGGATCGCAGGCTACACCTTC. It is translated as CASSTGIAGYTF.

V gene TRBV29-1 combines with J gene TRBJ2-1, with 7 bases aligning to TRBD2. Per the germline V gene, CDR1 is SQVTM and CDR2 is ANQGSEA. The CDR3 covers 17 residues. V was clipped by 7 bases and J by 7 bases; unmatched bases: 22. The CDR3 loop is CSGSLQAGPPLGNEQFF. CDR3 nucleotides: TGCAGCGGCTCTTTGCAAGCGGGACCTCCCCTCGGGAATGAGCAGTTCTTC.

The gene calls are TRBV6-5 and TRBJ1-3; no firm D call. Germline V gene lookup returns CDR1 MNHEY and CDR2 SVGAGI. The CDR3 is 13 residues long. The V end lost 7 bases, the J end lost 2 bases, and 9 bases lay between the germline ends. CDR3 loop: CASNGRAGNTIYF. The CDR3 DNA reads TGTGCCAGCAATGGGAGGGCTGGAAACACCATATATTTT.

The genes are TRBV28 and TRBJ1-5, with TRBD1 identical over 7 bases. CDR1 and CDR2 (germline): MDHEN, SYDVKM. Unmatched junction bases numbered 8, after V lost 8 bases and J lost 7 bases. The CDR3 sequence is 13 residues long. CDR3 region: CASYDRARQPQHF. The CDR3 nucleotides are TGTGCCAGCTACGACAGGGCGCGCCAGCCCCAGCATTTT.

J is TRBJ2-7 and V is TRBV6-5, with 8 bases that match TRBD2. CDR3 size: 14 residues. The V segment lost 4 bases and the J segment 3 bases; nucleotides outside the gene matches: 5. The germline CDR1 and CDR2 sequences are MNHEY and SVGAGI. CDR3 coding DNA: TGTGCCAGCAGTTCTGGGACTAGGAGCTACGAGCAGTACTTC. It translates to CASSSGTRSYEQYF.

The gene calls are TRBV19 and TRBJ2-5; 9 nucleotides line up with TRBD1. V was clipped by 9 bases and J by 4 bases; unmatched bases: 12. The CDR3 is made up of 15 amino acids. The germline gives CDR1 LNHDA, CDR2 SQIVND (reference sequence). This chain's CDR3 is CASLAQGALSETQYF. The CDR3, as DNA: TGTGCCAGCTTAGCACAGGGGGCCCTATCAGAGACCCAGTACTTC. The variable domain in full, with the rest retrieved from reference TRBV19 and TRBJ2-5, is DGGITQSPKYLFRKEGQNVTLSCEQNLNHDAMYWYRQDPGQGLRLIYYSQIVNDFQKGDIAEGYSVSREKKESFPLTVTSAQKNPTAFYLCASLAQGALSETQYFGPGTRLLVL.

This clone appeared a single time. The CDR3 loop reads CSASQSGHEKLFF. In DNA form, the CDR3 reads TGCAGTGCTAGTCAATCTGGGCACGAAAAACTGTTTTTT. The genes are TRBV20-1 and TRBJ1-4; D is undetermined. The CDR3 is 13 amino acids. V dropped 3 bases and J dropped 8 bases, with 13 bases sitting between them. CDR1 and CDR2 (germline): DFQATT, SNEGSKA (reference sequence).

This chain links TRBV7-2 with TRBJ2-7; 9 bases are shared with TRBD1. The length of the CDR3 is 15 residues. J gave up 5 bases and V 5 bases, and 10 bases lay outside the gene matches. Germline V gives CDR1 SGHTA, CDR2 FQGNSA. The chain's CDR3 is CASSPRHTGGHEQYF. The CDR3 DNA follows: TGTGCCAGCAGCCCGCGGCATACAGGGGGCCACGAGCAGTACTTC.

The chain couples TRBV5-1 to TRBJ2-3; 9 bases map to TRBD1. Germline trimming cut 2 bases from V and 4 bases from J; bases unmatched to any gene: 5. This CDR3 comprises 15 residues. CDR1 is SGHRS, CDR2 YFSETQ, per germline. The CDR3 nucleotides are TGCGCCAGCAGCTTCGACAGGGGGAGGGCAGATACGCAGTATTTT. This gives the protein CASSFDRGRADTQYF.

The V and J genes are TRBV5-1 and TRBJ1-2, with TRBD1 as a possible D gene (6 bases). The CDR3 consists of 15 residues. Between the trimmed V and J ends, which lost 5 bases and 7 bases, there was a span of 21 bases. Germline lookup yields CDR1 SGHRS and CDR2 YFSETQ. Here the CDR3 DNA reads TGCGCCAGCAGTCAAAGTGACCAGGGGTCTGGTGGCTACACCTTC. Its protein is CASSQSDQGSGGYTF.

In its sample, this clone was seen once. The chain joins TRBV30 to TRBJ1-6, with 7 bases aligning to TRBD1. Trimming took 1 base from V and 9 from J; bases not matched to a gene: 9. CDR1 is GTSNPN and CDR2 is SVGIG in the germline V gene (reference sequence). The CDR3 has 15 residues. CDR3 residues: CAWSGQTGMGSPLHF. The DNA for the CDR3 is TGTGCCTGGAGTGGTCAGACAGGGATGGGTTCACCCCTCCACTTT. The complete variable domain, with remaining parts taken from reference TRBV30 and TRBJ1-6, reads SQTIHQWPATLVQPVGSPLSLECTVEGTSNPNLYWYRQAAGRGLQLLFYSVGIGQISSEVPQNLSASRPQDRQFILSSKKLLLSDSGFYLCAWSGQTGMGSPLHFGNGTRLTVT.

V is TRBV7-9 and J is TRBJ1-3; no definite D call. Germline assignment: CDR1 SEHNR and CDR2 FQNEAQ (reference sequence). The CDR3 extends over 15 amino acids. Trimming removed 0 bases from V and 0 bases from J, with 6 bases in between. Here the CDR3 DNA reads TGTGCCAGCAGCTTAGCCACGAGCTCTGGAAACACCATATATTTT. Translated, it gives CASSLATSSGNTIYF.

A single count supports this clone. The V and J genes are TRBV5-4 and TRBJ2-1, with a possible D match to TRBD2 (5 bases). Germline CDR1 SGHNT, CDR2 YYREEE (reference sequence). Trimming pared 6 bases from V and 5 bases from J, leaving 12 bases between. The CDR3 has 13 residues. CDR3 sequence (DNA): TGTGCCAGCATGAGGGTATACAACAATGAGCAGTTCTTC. This codes for CASMRVYNNEQFF. Combining the CDR3 with reference TRBV5-4 and TRBJ2-1 gives the whole variable domain ETGVTQSPTHLIKTRGQQVTLRCSSQSGHNTVSWYQQALGQGPQFIFQYYREEENGRGNFPPRFSGLQFPNYSSELNVNALELDDSALYLCASMRVYNNEQFFGPGTRLTVL.

The V call is TRBV6-5, the J call TRBJ1-3, with D tentatively TRBD1 (5 bases). The CDR3 runs 15 residues. The ends were cut back, 2 bases at V and 0 bases at J, with 8 bases in the middle. The germline V gene has CDR1 MNHEY and CDR2 SVGAGI. CDR3 sequence reads: CASSYQGFSGNTIYF. The CDR3 DNA reads as TGTGCCAGCAGTTACCAGGGTTTCTCTGGAAACACCATATATTTT.

The genes are TRBV12-5 and TRBJ1-6; no clear D. V lost 6 bases and J lost 11, with 17 bases in between. CDR1 and CDR2 (germline): LGHNT, FRNRAP. The CDR3 is made up of 14 amino acids. The CDR3 DNA reads TGTGCTAGTGGCCCCCAGGCTGTGAACGCACCCCTCCACTTT. Translating gives CASGPQAVNAPLHF.

V and J are TRBV7-3 and TRBJ2-3; TRBD1 matches 8 bases. CDR1 is SGHTA and CDR2 is FQGTGA in the germline V gene. This CDR3 is built from 15 residues. V dropped 4 bases and J dropped 6; count of bases not matched to a gene: 9. DNA for the CDR3: TGTGCCAGCAGCTACATGGGGACAGGAGTGGATACGCAGTATTTT. Translated: CASSYMGTGVDTQYF.